The 28 T cell receptor beta chains below all came from one sample that was sequenced in a study of blood T cell repertoires in COVID-19. TCRdb's copy holds only in-frame clones and misses some; the assay was immunoSEQ multiplex PCR. The sample records 380,000 or so clones, roughly 90% being singletons. The sample consisted of peripheral blood. The receptors shown here come from a man aged 40-55 years with acute or convalescent COVID-19.

This chain joins TRBV6-5 and TRBJ2-5, with D maybe TRBD2 (5 bases). The CDR3 runs to 13 residues. Per germline, CDR1 MNHEY and CDR2 SVGAGI. The germline V and J ends were trimmed by 7 bases and 5 bases, with 14 bases remaining between them. CDR3 sequence reads: CASTQGLRETQYF. CDR3 in DNA: TGTGCCAGCACCCAAGGACTTCGGGAGACCCAGTACTTC.

This clone was observed once. The chain carries TRBV7-6 and TRBJ2-1; 13 bases are a match to TRBD2. The CDR3 is 18 residues long. The V gene end was trimmed by 1 base and the J gene end by 4 bases; junction bases not matched to a gene: 7. From germline, CDR1 is SGHVS and CDR2 FNYEAQ. As DNA, the CDR3 is TGTGCCAGCAGCTTAGATATACTAGCGGGAGGGGGATACAATGAGCAGTTCTTC. It translates to CASSLDILAGGGYNEQFF.

The chain joins TRBV19 to TRBJ1-2; D uncertain. Germline V gene data show CDR1 as LNHDA and CDR2 as SQIVND (reference sequence). V lost 3 bases and J 8 bases, leaving 22 bases between the germline ends. CDR3 length: 16 residues. The CDR3 reads CASSIPGAEWRVGYTF. CDR3 DNA: TGTGCCAGTAGTATCCCGGGAGCCGAGTGGAGGGTCGGCTACACCTTC.

The chain is built from TRBV9 and TRBJ2-2; weak D call: TRBD2 (6 bases). Germline V gene data show CDR1 as SGDLS and CDR2 as YYNGEE. V lost 6 bases and J lost 0, with 12 bases in between. The CDR3 is 15 residues long. The CDR3 nucleotides are TGTGCCAGCACCGCGGGATCTACGAACACCGGGGAGCTGTTTTTT. Translation gives CASTAGSTNTGELFF.

V gene TRBV12-3 or TRBV12-4 combines with J gene TRBJ2-7; TRBD1 matches 9 bases. V was clipped by 6 bases and J by 6 bases; unmatched bases: 6. The CDR3 totals 13 residues. CDR3: CASRGQGGFEQYF. CDR3 bases: TGTGCCAGCAGGGGACAGGGCGGGTTCGAGCAGTACTTC.

The rearrangement joins TRBV7-8 to TRBJ2-7; 11 bases fit TRBD2. J was trimmed by 6 bases and V by 5 bases; bases with no gene match: 18. The CDR3 is 18 amino acids. Germline lookup yields CDR1 SGHVS and CDR2 FQNEAQ. CDR3 sequence reads: CASSRLAGGPTTPLEQYF. CDR3 in DNA: TGTGCCAGCAGCCGCCTAGCGGGGGGCCCTACTACTCCTCTCGAGCAGTACTTC.

The chain joins TRBV5-6 to TRBJ1-1; tentative D call: TRBD1 (5 bases). The CDR3 covers 15 residues. Germline V gene lookup returns CDR1 SGHDT and CDR2 YYEEEE. Deletions cut 0 bases from V and 4 bases from J, with 13 bases between. The CDR3, as DNA: TGTGCCAGCAGCTTGGGAACGGGGGGTGGCACTGAAGCTTTCTTT. It encodes CASSLGTGGGTEAFF.

The chain combines TRBV27 with TRBJ1-5, with D hard to call. The length of the CDR3 is 14 residues. V dropped 2 bases and J dropped 10 bases, with 15 bases sitting between them. The V gene's germline CDR1 is MNHEY and CDR2 SMNVEV (reference sequence). Here the CDR3 reads CASSLMTPGEPQHF. The CDR3 DNA follows: TGTGCCAGCAGTTTAATGACACCCGGCGAACCCCAGCATTTT.

CDR3 sequence (DNA): TGTGCCAGCCATGCGGGGGACCGGAGGCCTGATGGCTACACCTTC. This gives the protein CASHAGDRRPDGYTF. This chain connects TRBV7-8 to TRBJ1-2; D may be TRBD1 (5 bases). Per the germline V gene, CDR1 is SGHVS and CDR2 is FQNEAQ. The CDR3 runs to 15 residues. Trimming shortened V by 8 bases and J by 6 bases, and 22 bases separated the two germline ends.

This clone was counted once. This chain uses TRBV7-9 with TRBJ2-7; 7 positions match TRBD1. Germline V gene data show CDR1 as SEHNR and CDR2 as FQNEAQ (reference sequence). The CDR3 contains 15 residues. The ends lost 1 base at V and 4 bases at J; junction bases unmatched: 7. The CDR3 protein is CASSLERGQWYEQYF. The CDR3 DNA is TGTGCCAGCAGCTTAGAGAGGGGGCAATGGTACGAGCAGTACTTC. The full variable domain, rest sourced from reference TRBV7-9 and TRBJ2-7, is DTGVSQNPRHKITKRGQNVTFRCDPISEHNRLYWYRQTLGQGPEFLTYFQNEAQLEKSRLLSDRFSAERPKGSFSTLEIQRTEQGDSAMYLCASSLERGQWYEQYFGPGTRLTVT.

The CDR3 nucleotides read TGTGCCAGCAGCCAAGACGGGAACTATGGCTACACCTTC. Its translation is CASSQDGNYGYTF. This chain links TRBV3-1 (or the pseudogene TRBV3-2) with TRBJ1-2; D is unclear. The V gene's germline CDR1 is LGHDT and CDR2 YNNKEL (reference sequence). This CDR3 spans 13 amino acids. V lost 0 bases, J lost 2 bases, and 4 bases lay in between.

The V and J genes are TRBV28 and TRBJ1-5; a possible D gene is TRBD1 (5 bases). The CDR3 spans 16 residues. Trimming stripped 3 bases from V and 4 bases from J, with 16 bases between. From germline, CDR1 is MDHEN and CDR2 SYDVKM. The CDR3: CASSLTPGQTNQPQHF. CDR3 nucleotide sequence: TGTGCCAGCAGTTTGACTCCAGGGCAGACAAATCAGCCCCAGCATTTT.

The chain recombines TRBV7-9 with TRBJ2-1, with 13 bases lining up with TRBD2. CDR3 length: 15 amino acids. V lost 8 bases and J lost 9; bases outside the gene matches: 10. Germline CDR1 reads SEHNR; CDR2 reads FQNEAQ (reference sequence). The CDR3 region is CASSNGLAGVSEQFF. CDR3 sequence (DNA): TGTGCCAGCTCCAACGGACTAGCGGGAGTATCTGAGCAGTTCTTC.

V and J are TRBV28 and TRBJ2-7; 7 bases agree with TRBD1. Germline assignment: CDR1 MDHEN and CDR2 SYDVKM. J lost 3 bases, V lost 6 bases, and 11 bases had no gene match. The CDR3 sequence is 15 residues long. The CDR3 loop is CASSFRGKPSYEQYF. The CDR3, as DNA: TGTGCCAGCAGCTTCAGGGGGAAACCAAGCTACGAGCAGTACTTC.

The genes are TRBV27 and TRBJ2-2; the match to TRBD1 covers 9 bases. The germline V gene encodes CDR1 MNHEY and CDR2 SMNVEV (reference sequence). V lost 5 bases, J lost 3 bases, and 7 bases stayed unmatched. The CDR3 runs to 16 residues. In DNA, the CDR3 is TGTGCCAGCAGTCCACGGGACAGGGTGTACACCGGGGAGCTGTTTTTT. Its protein is CASSPRDRVYTGELFF.

The gene calls are TRBV10-3 and TRBJ2-7; D possibly corresponds to TRBD2 (6 bases). The CDR3 runs 14 residues. From germline, CDR1 is ENHRY and CDR2 SYGVKD. Trimming stripped 3 bases from V and 5 bases from J, with 14 bases between. This CDR3 is CAISEVEEGNEQYF. In nucleotides, the CDR3 is TGTGCCATCAGTGAAGTGGAGGAGGGAAACGAGCAGTACTTC.

The chain links TRBV7-6 to TRBJ2-1; 8 bases line up with TRBD1. Losses at the gene ends were 3 bases for V and 8 bases for J; bases not matched to a gene: 15. Germline-derived CDR1 and CDR2 are SGHVS and FNYEAQ. The length of the CDR3 is 17 residues. The DNA for the CDR3 is TGTGCCAGCAGCTTTCTCGGACAGGGTGTTCTAACGGATGAGCAGTTCTTC. Amino acids: CASSFLGQGVLTDEQFF.

The chain employs TRBV19 and TRBJ2-1, with a weak D call TRBD2 (5 bases). The CDR3 length is 17 residues. V lost 4 bases to trimming and J lost 2 bases, with 18 bases between them. The germline V gene encodes CDR1 LNHDA and CDR2 SQIVND (reference sequence). Here the CDR3 reads CASSTDPGVRTYNEQFF. CDR3 nucleotides: TGTGCCAGTAGTACAGACCCCGGGGTGCGGACCTACAATGAGCAGTTCTTC.

CDR3 DNA: TGTGCCAGTAGTATAGGTGGGACAGAGCAGTTCTTC. Protein sequence: CASSIGGTEQFF. This chain joins TRBV19 and TRBJ2-1; D may be TRBD1 (6 bases). The CDR3 covers 12 residues. Deletions cut 1 base from V and 10 bases from J, with 8 bases between. Germline assignment: CDR1 LNHDA and CDR2 SQIVND (reference sequence).

The J gene is TRBJ2-6, the V gene TRBV15; D remains ambiguous. V was cut by 1 base and J by 0 bases, with 10 bases left in between. Looked up from germline, CDR1 is LNHNV and CDR2 is YYDKDF (reference sequence). The CDR3 contains 17 residues. Here the CDR3 reads CATSRGYQSSGANVLTF. The CDR3 coding sequence is TGTGCCACCAGCAGAGGATATCAGTCCTCTGGGGCCAACGTCCTGACTTTC.

The rearrangement joins TRBV3-1 (or the pseudogene TRBV3-2) to TRBJ2-1; 10 nucleotides line up with TRBD2. The CDR3 totals 16 residues. The junction had 8 bases not matched to a gene; V was cut back by 0 bases and J by 9 bases. CDR1 and CDR2 from the germline V gene are LGHDT and YNNKEL (reference sequence). CDR3 loop: CASSQDTSGIMGEQFF. The CDR3 DNA reads as TGTGCCAGCAGCCAAGATACTAGCGGGATAATGGGTGAGCAGTTCTTC.

The chain links TRBV18 to TRBJ2-3; 13 nucleotides line up with TRBD2. CDR1 is KGHSH and CDR2 is LQKENI in the germline V gene. The J segment lost 1 base and the V segment lost 0 bases, leaving 4 bases of the junction unmatched. The CDR3 runs to 18 residues. As DNA, the CDR3 is TGTGCCAGCTCACCACCGAGGACTAGCGGGGGCGGCACAGATACGCAGTATTTT. Amino acid sequence: CASSPPRTSGGGTDTQYF. Filled out from reference TRBV18 and TRBJ2-3, the complete variable domain reads NAGVMQNPRHLVRRRGQEARLRCSPMKGHSHVYWYRQLPEEGLKFMVYLQKENIIDESGMPKERFSAEFPKEGPSILRIQQVVRGDSAAYFCASSPPRTSGGGTDTQYFGPGTRLTVL.

The chain uses TRBV9 and TRBJ2-5; TRBD1 matches at 8 bases. The CDR3 totals 16 residues. Trimming at V came to 0 bases and at J to 1 base, leaving 5 bases not matched to a gene. The germline CDR1 and CDR2 sequences are SGDLS and YYNGEE. CDR3: CASSVGAGGIQETQYF. The CDR3 nucleotides are TGTGCCAGCAGCGTAGGGGCAGGGGGCATCCAAGAGACCCAGTACTTC. The full variable domain, in which reference TRBV9 and TRBJ2-5 provide the parts outside the CDR3, is DSGVTQTPKHLITATGQRVTLRCSPRSGDLSVYWYQQSLDQGLQFLIQYYNGEERAKGNILERFSAQQFPDLHSELNLSSLELGDSALYFCASSVGAGGIQETQYFGPGTRLLVL.

This clone showed up just once. The chain is built from TRBV28 and TRBJ2-5; a possible D gene is TRBD2 (5 bases). CDR3 length: 16 residues. Trimming removed 3 bases at V and 2 bases at J, with 16 bases between. Germline V lookup: CDR1 MDHEN, CDR2 SYDVKM. The DNA for the CDR3 is TGTGCCAGCAGTTTGAGGCGGGCTAGCCTACAAGAGACCCAGTACTTC. Translated, it gives CASSLRRASLQETQYF.

The chain employs TRBV30 and TRBJ1-1; D ambiguous. The V end lost 5 bases, the J end lost 3 bases, and 10 bases lay between the germline ends. The CDR3 is 12 residues long. CDR1 is GTSNPN and CDR2 is SVGIG in the germline V gene (reference sequence). The CDR3 loop reads CAWGARDTEAFF. CDR3 coding DNA: TGTGCCTGGGGCGCCCGGGACACTGAAGCTTTCTTT.

The chain uses TRBV19 and TRBJ1-5; 8 bases map to TRBD1. The V and J ends lost 5 bases and 7 bases, in that order; junction bases with no gene match: 13. The germline CDR1 and CDR2 sequences are LNHDA and SQIVND (reference sequence). The CDR3 extends over 16 amino acids. The CDR3 coding sequence is TGTGCCAGTAGTCCGCCGACAGGGGATTTTAGGCAGCCCCAGCATTTT. Encoded protein: CASSPPTGDFRQPQHF.

The chain uses TRBV5-4 and TRBJ2-3; D ambiguous. Between the trimmed V and J ends, which lost 4 bases and 7 bases, there was a span of 13 bases. Germline assignment: CDR1 SGHNT and CDR2 YYREEE (reference sequence). The CDR3 covers 13 residues. The CDR3 DNA reads TGTGCCAGCAGCCTCCCATCGGGTTATACGCAGTATTTT. Its translation is CASSLPSGYTQYF.

The genes are TRBV29-1 and TRBJ2-1; 9 nucleotides line up with TRBD2. After removal of 0 bases from V and 2 bases from J, the junction contained 2 bases not matched to a gene. This CDR3 contains 15 residues. In germline, CDR1 is SQVTM, CDR2 ANQGSEA. As DNA, the CDR3 is TGCAGCGTTGAAGAGGGACTAGCCGCCTACAATGAGCAGTTCTTC. Translating it yields CSVEEGLAAYNEQFF.